This T cell receptor beta chain was found in a study of CD8+ T cells in alopecia areata listed by TCRdb under 2018. Regarding the study in general: In both human patients and the C3H/HeJ mouse model, the study applied high-throughput TCRbeta sequencing to look at T cell clonal expansion in alopecia areata. Amplification of TCRbeta CDR3 regions was done by immunoSEQ multiplex PCR using 35 Vbeta forward primers and 13 Jbeta reverse primers. RNA was obtained with the PAXgene miRNA kit for fixed scalp, the miRNeasy kit for PBMCs, and the RNeasy kit for mouse skin. Human TCRbeta sequencing covered scalp tissue and sorted CD4+ and CD8+ peripheral blood T cells from patchy and totalis/universalis alopecia areata patients and healthy controls. Clonality in the scalp was compared among normal scalp (n=4), patchy alopecia areata scalp (n=8), and alopecia totalis/universalis scalp (n=8). The paper as a whole reports these results and caveats: Unlike mouse skin, where gammadelta T cells dominate, normal human skin contains resident alphabeta T cells that get sequenced too, which complicates analysis of the scalp TCR repertoire. Higher clonality and more expanded CD8+ clones were observed in lesional scalp than in normal scalp, particularly in alopecia totalis/universalis, a finding suggestive of antigenic drive. TCR sequences shared between patients were less clear than in mice, possibly partly because of HLA diversity in the patient population.

In regard to this clone: Its antigen target is currently unknown. There are no base qualities to consult, and no much larger clone falls within one base.

After PBMCs were isolated by density centrifugation and stained for CD3, CD4 and CD8, a FACSAria was used to sort CD4+ and CD8+ T cells. Scalp biopsies and blood samples were provided by unaffected controls. The method was the immunoSEQ multiplex PCR assay. RNA was extracted from all samples and reverse transcribed into cDNA as template for TCR sequencing. SuperScript III was used to make first-strand cDNA, primed with a 2:1 mix of oligo-dT and random hexamers. A synthetic immune receptor repertoire was used to assess amplification bias, and residual bias was removed computationally. The study's own analysis went as follows. Raw reads were preprocessed for error removal, and CDR3 was defined according to IMGT conventions as running from the conserved cysteine to phenylalanine. Clonality was calculated as 1 minus Shannon entropy normalized by log2 of the number of productive unique TCRs. Scalp TCRbeta sequences were cross-referenced with sorted blood CD4 and CD8 repertoires so that the CD4 or CD8 identity of scalp clones could be inferred. Not all clones reach the TCRdb copy of this immuneACCESS table, which keeps in-frame sequences only. Checked studies attribute under half of the gap to unresolved V genes and leave the rest unexplained. The V and J calls and clone size were taken over from that table, and D and trimming were inferred from the DNA. Within this sample are approximately 150,000 clones, with less than 65% of them counted one time only. The top ten clones comprise 30% to 45% of the sample.

CDR1 and CDR2, looked up from the germline V gene, are SGHDT and YYEEEE. Germline trimming amounts to 4 bases on V and 4 bases on J, with 5 as the count of junction bases outside the gene matches. Inclusive of the bounding cysteine and phenylalanine, the CDR3 is 14 residues long. Only the CDR3 region is kept as DNA, spanning 42 bases read in frame from base 1. This TCR came from a human donor in good health. The chain links TRBV5-6 with TRBJ2-4; 7 middle bases align to TRBD1. Sequencing was done on a sample of CD8+ T cells sorted from blood. The CDR3 has the sequence CASSPPGQKNIQYF. The DNA reads as follows: TGTGCCAGCAGCCCCCCGGGACAGAAAAACATTCAGTACTTC.